This T cell receptor (beta chain) is from a study of a mutant IDH1 vaccine in newly diagnosed glioma. Time point specified: week 47, end of study. Every single dose of the vaccine, 300 ug of mutant IDH1 20-mer peptide, came with topical imiquimod. In the case of this clone: The antigen remains unidentified.

Here immunoSEQ multiplex PCR was the method, and the copy in TCRdb shows in-frame clones only, minus some. The sample holds under 60,000 clones, 76% seen once. Study results and limitations: Under 95% of patients showed vaccine-induced immune responses across multiple MHC alleles.

Germline assignment: CDR1 SEHNR and CDR2 FQNEAQ (reference sequence). The CDR3 runs 15 residues. The ends lost 7 bases at V and 6 bases at J; junction bases unmatched: 13. The clonotype originates from a woman in her thirties or forties with glioma. Some clones in this sample may be carry-over from other donors' samples. The chain carries TRBV7-9 and TRBJ1-2; 8 bases are a match to TRBD1. Sample: PBMCs, taken from a glioma patient whose treatment included an IDH1 peptide vaccine. This chain's CDR3 is CASTPPGNRGNGYTF. CDR3 bases: TGTGCCAGCACCCCTCCTGGAAACAGGGGGAATGGCTACACCTTC. Supplemented by reference TRBV7-9 and TRBJ1-2, the full variable domain reads DTGVSQNPRHKITKRGQNVTFRCDPISEHNRLYWYRQTLGQGPEFLTYFQNEAQLEKSRLLSDRFSAERPKGSFSTLEIQRTEQGDSAMYLCASTPPGNRGNGYTFGSGTRLTVV.